A single sample gave rise to the 5 T cell receptor beta chains below, sequenced in a study of long-term antiretroviral therapy in people with HIV. Assay version v3.0 of immunoSEQ was used, and it was run at survey level. Generated by immunoSEQ multiplex PCR, the TCRdb table keeps only in-frame clones and is missing some. The sample contains tens of thousands of clones, under 90% of which appear only once. The material was unsorted PBMCs, obtained around 5 years after starting antiretroviral therapy. Receptor source: a man aged 40-49 years with HIV.

This clone appeared a few times. The chain employs TRBV5-1 and TRBJ2-7, with 8 bases identical to TRBD2. The germline CDR1 and CDR2 sequences are SGHRS and YFSETQ. There are 13 residues in the CDR3. With V trimmed by 4 bases and J by 3 bases, 3 bases remained unmatched. CDR3 sequence (DNA): TGCGCCAGCAGCAGCACTAGCGGCTACGAGCAGTACTTC. This translates into CASSSTSGYEQYF.

This clone has a handful of counts. The CDR3 nucleotides read TGTGCCAGCAGCCAAACAGGGGACTATGGCTACACCTTC. Translating it yields CASSQTGDYGYTF. This rearrangement joins TRBV7-9 to TRBJ1-2, with 7 bases matching TRBD1. This CDR3 has 13 amino acids. Per the germline V gene, CDR1 is SEHNR and CDR2 is FQNEAQ (reference sequence). V lost 5 bases to trimming and J lost 3 bases; unmatched junction nucleotides: 3.

The gene calls are TRBV28 and TRBJ1-3; D possibly corresponds to TRBD1 (5 bases). The V end lost 5 bases, the J end lost 0 bases, and 17 bases lay between the germline ends. Germline V gene data show CDR1 as MDHEN and CDR2 as SYDVKM. This CDR3 is 17 amino acids long. This CDR3 is CASSLLGDASSGNTIYF. The CDR3 nucleotides are TGTGCCAGCAGTCTCTTGGGGGATGCGAGCTCTGGAAACACCATATATTTT.

The chain recombines TRBV6-5 with TRBJ2-1; D may be TRBD1 (6 bases). V shed 2 bases and J shed 1 base, with 12 bases lying between them. CDR1 is MNHEY, CDR2 SVGAGI, per germline. The CDR3 has 16 amino acids. The CDR3 is CASSYLPGVSYNEQFF. For the CDR3, the DNA is TGTGCCAGCAGTTACCTTCCAGGGGTGTCCTACAATGAGCAGTTCTTC.

The V gene is TRBV27, the J gene TRBJ1-3; D is undetermined. CDR3 length: 14 amino acids. Germline V CDR1 and CDR2: MNHEY, SMNVEV (reference sequence). V dropped 8 bases and J dropped 0 bases, with 11 bases sitting between them. This CDR3 is CASRDLSSGNTIYF. Written as DNA, the CDR3 is TGTGCCAGCCGAGATCTATCCTCTGGAAACACCATATATTTT.